This T cell receptor beta chain was obtained from a study of blood T cell repertoires in COVID-19. Study summary: Sites in the United States, Italy and Spain provided acute and convalescent COVID-19 samples.

Germline V gene sequence: CDR1 SGHDT, CDR2 YYEEEE. V dropped 5 bases and J dropped 2; count of bases not matched to a gene: 5. The CDR3 has 15 residues. In the authors' methods: Scientists estimated how many nucleated cells there were by amplifying reference gene primers. Measured with immunoSEQ multiplex PCR; TCRdb has only the in-frame clones, and not every one. Clonal size and the V and J genes are those of that table, whereas D and trimming came from the DNA. The sample lists about 300,000 clones; around four fifths were seen once. The sample comprised peripheral blood. The receptor was derived from a woman in her forties or fifties with acute or convalescent COVID-19. The rearrangement uses TRBV5-6 and TRBJ2-7; 12 bases fit TRBD2. CDR3 sequence: CASRPRLAGAYEQYV. The CDR3 DNA follows: TGTGCCAGCAGGCCTCGACTAGCGGGGGCCTACGAGCAGTACGTC.